Presented here are 27 T cell receptor beta chains from one specimen sequenced in a study of cytomegalovirus exposure and HLA in healthy donors. The table came from immunoSEQ multiplex PCR; TCRdb's copy has only in-frame clones and leaves some out. This repertoire shows some 100,000 clones, about 87% found once; its top ten account for 1.5% to 2%. The sample consisted of PBMCs. These receptors were obtained from a man in his late teens or twenties in good health and CMV-seronegative.

This sequence joins TRBV19 and TRBJ2-7; D not certain. This CDR3 contains 16 residues. V was trimmed by 2 bases and J by 1 base, leaving 15 bases between them. Germline values: CDR1 LNHDA, CDR2 SQIVND (reference sequence). CDR3 in DNA: TGTGCCAGTAGTATATCAAGGCAGGTCGCATCCTACGAGCAGTACTTC. It encodes CASSISRQVASYEQYF.

The genes are TRBV7-6 and TRBJ1-1; TRBD1 is a possible D gene (5 bases). The germline gives CDR1 SGHVS, CDR2 FNYEAQ. V lost 1 base and J 3 bases, leaving 6 bases between the germline ends. The length of the CDR3 is 13 residues. The CDR3 region has the DNA TGTGCCAGCAGCTTAGGGGGGGACACTGAAGCTTTCTTT. Translation gives CASSLGGDTEAFF.

This clone is a singleton in its sample. The chain joins TRBV5-1 to TRBJ2-3, with 10 nucleotides matching TRBD2. Looked up from germline, CDR1 is SGHRS and CDR2 is YFSETQ. The CDR3 length is 15 residues. Germline trimming cut 0 bases from V and 4 bases from J; bases unmatched to any gene: 2. DNA of the CDR3: TGCGCCAGCAGCTTGGCCCTAGCGGGAGCAGATACGCAGTATTTT. This translates into CASSLALAGADTQYF. Full variable domain (rest looked up from reference TRBV5-1 and TRBJ2-3): KAGVTQTPRYLIKTRGQQVTLSCSPISGHRSVSWYQQTPGQGLQFLFEYFSETQRNKGNFPGRFSGRQFSNSRSEMNVSTLELGDSALYLCASSLALAGADTQYFGPGTRLTVL.

The chain recombines TRBV11-2 with TRBJ2-3; a possible D gene is TRBD2 (5 bases). This CDR3 has 14 amino acids. Per the germline V gene, CDR1 is SGHAT and CDR2 is FQNNGV. The V end lost 3 bases, the J end lost 2 bases, and 9 bases lay between the germline ends. As DNA, the CDR3 is TGTGCCAGCAGCTTCCTAGCAACCACAGATACGCAGTATTTT. As protein: CASSFLATTDTQYF.

Only a few counts were recorded for this clone. The CDR3 here is CASSPDRGSTEAFF. For the CDR3, the DNA is TGTGCCAGTAGCCCGGACAGGGGTAGCACTGAAGCTTTCTTT. The rearrangement links TRBV19 to TRBJ1-1, with 9 positions matching TRBD1. J was trimmed by 4 bases and V by 6 bases; bases with no gene match: 6. The germline CDR1 and CDR2 sequences are LNHDA and SQIVND (reference sequence). This CDR3 is 14 amino acids long.

Remarks on this clone: Relative to the germline gene, one junction end is altered; a read error may explain this. This chain connects TRBV7-7 to TRBJ2-2, with TRBD2 matching 14 bases. CDR3 length equals 17 residues. Germline CDR1 and CDR2: SSHAT and FNYEAQ (reference sequence). This chain's CDR3 is CASSLGLAGGGTGELFF. CDR3 sequence (DNA): TGTGCCAGCAGTTTAGGACTAGCGGGAGGTGGTACCGGGGAGCTGTTTTTT.

DNA of the CDR3: TGTGCCAGCAGACCTAACTTGGGGGGTAACTATGGCTACACCTTC. Translation: CASRPNLGGNYGYTF. The chain couples TRBV7-2 to TRBJ1-2; D is perhaps TRBD1 (5 bases). Germline V gene sequence: CDR1 SGHTA, CDR2 FQGNSA. This CDR3 is 15 amino acids long. V was clipped by 6 bases and J by 1 base, with 15 bases between them.

The chain has TRBV6-1 and TRBJ2-7; D remains ambiguous. This CDR3 comprises 13 residues. Germline values: CDR1 MNHNS, CDR2 SASEGT. V was shortened by 4 bases and J by 3 bases, with 10 bases between the two germline ends. The CDR3 DNA sequence: TGTGCCAGCAGTGCCGGAGCCATCTACGAGCAGTACTTC. The encoded protein is CASSAGAIYEQYF.

The V and J genes are TRBV5-1 and TRBJ1-6, with 11 bases that match TRBD1. V lost 4 bases, J lost 6 bases, and 6 bases stayed unmatched. Germline-derived CDR1 and CDR2 are SGHRS and YFSETQ. The CDR3 consists of 16 residues. The CDR3 nucleotides read TGCGCCAGCAGCCGGACAGGGGGCCTAGGTAATTCACCCCTCCACTTT. Protein product: CASSRTGGLGNSPLHF.

The CDR3 nucleotides read TGCGCCAGCAGTGAGCTGAGAGCCGGGGAGCTGTTTTTT. Its translation: CASSELRAGELFF. This chain uses TRBV10-1 with TRBJ2-2, with D hard to call. Germline lookup yields CDR1 WNHNN and CDR2 SYGVQD (reference sequence). The ends were cut back, 2 bases at V and 6 bases at J, with 7 bases in the middle. CDR3 length equals 13 residues.

The rearrangement links TRBV27 to TRBJ2-7, with 7 bases that match TRBD2. V dropped 1 base and J dropped 2; count of bases not matched to a gene: 5. This CDR3 has 15 residues. Looked up from germline, CDR1 is MNHEY and CDR2 is SMNVEV (reference sequence). CDR3: CASSLFASGPYEQYF. For the CDR3, the DNA is TGTGCCAGCAGTTTATTCGCTAGCGGACCCTACGAGCAGTACTTC.

The chain joins TRBV11-3 to TRBJ1-1; 11 bases are shared with TRBD1. The V gene's germline CDR1 is SGHNT and CDR2 YENEEA. The V and J ends lost 6 bases and 6 bases, in that order; junction bases with no gene match: 9. CDR3 length: 15 amino acids. The CDR3 here is CASRKGQGESSEAFF. CDR3 bases: TGTGCCAGCAGAAAGGGACAGGGGGAAAGTTCTGAAGCTTTCTTT.

The chain is built from TRBV7-9 and TRBJ2-1; no clear D. The CDR3 totals 11 residues. CDR1 and CDR2 from the germline V gene are SEHNR and FQNEAQ (reference sequence). V gave up 7 bases and J gave up 9 bases, with 10 bases separating them. CDR3 bases: TGTGCCAGCATCGCTACGGGTGAGCAGTTCTTC. This encodes CASIATGEQFF.

This chain connects TRBV11-3 to TRBJ1-2; TRBD1 agrees at 9 bases. Germline V gene data show CDR1 as SGHNT and CDR2 as YENEEA. The CDR3 is 14 residues long. V shed 1 base and J 7 bases; nucleotides not matched to a gene: 4. CDR3 sequence reads: CASSLGTGVLGYTF. In nucleotides, the CDR3 is TGTGCCAGCAGCTTAGGGACAGGGGTTCTTGGCTACACCTTC.

There are a few counts of this clone. The V call is TRBV10-1, the J call TRBJ1-5; D gene ambiguous. The V and J ends lost 0 bases and 8 bases respectively, with 5 bases between them. This CDR3 has 12 amino acids. The germline V gene has CDR1 WNHNN and CDR2 SYGVQD (reference sequence). CDR3: CASSESGKPQHF. CDR3 sequence (DNA): TGCGCCAGCAGTGAGTCCGGTAAGCCCCAGCATTTT.

J is TRBJ2-7 and V is TRBV7-2, with D possibly matching TRBD2 (7 bases). Trimming shortened V by 2 bases and J by 6 bases, and 17 bases separated the two germline ends. The CDR3 runs 15 residues. Germline assignment: CDR1 SGHTA and CDR2 FQGNSA. CDR3 amino acids: CASSLPGGPTPEQYF. The CDR3 region has the DNA TGTGCCAGCAGCTTACCCGGGGGGCCTACTCCCGAGCAGTACTTC.

This chain's CDR3 is CASSRPTRNTGELFF. In DNA, the CDR3 is TGCGCCAGCAGCCGCCCCACTAGAAACACCGGGGAGCTGTTTTTT. V gene TRBV4-1 combines with J gene TRBJ2-2, with D possibly being TRBD2 (5 bases). The CDR3 sequence is 15 residues long. Looked up from germline, CDR1 is MGHRA and CDR2 is YSYEKL. The V end was cut by 4 bases, the J end by 2 bases, with 11 bases between.

The rearrangement uses TRBV27 and TRBJ1-1; D perhaps matches TRBD1 (5 bases). The CDR3 extends over 13 amino acids. The V gene lost 1 base and the J gene lost 7 bases, with 10 bases spanning the gap. Germline V CDR1 and CDR2: MNHEY, SMNVEV (reference sequence). The CDR3 loop reads CASSLFPGDEAFF. CDR3 bases: TGTGCCAGCAGTTTATTCCCGGGGGATGAAGCTTTCTTT.

The chain employs TRBV19 and TRBJ2-7; D remains ambiguous. Germline values: CDR1 LNHDA, CDR2 SQIVND (reference sequence). The CDR3 loop spans 13 amino acids. V was clipped by 5 bases and J by 0 bases, with 8 bases between them. In DNA, the CDR3 is TGTGCCAGTAGTGTCTATAACTCCTACGAGCAGTACTTC. Its protein is CASSVYNSYEQYF.

The chain combines TRBV15 with TRBJ2-1, with TRBD1 identical over 10 bases. Germline CDR1 LNHNV, CDR2 YYDKDF (reference sequence). CDR3 length: 15 amino acids. The V gene end was trimmed by 1 base and the J gene end by 8 bases; junction bases not matched to a gene: 5. CDR3 protein: CATSRVPTGGDEQFF. CDR3 nucleotides: TGTGCCACCAGCAGAGTGCCGACAGGGGGCGATGAGCAGTTCTTC.

The V gene is TRBV15, the J gene TRBJ2-7; 7 bases agree with TRBD2. Germline CDR1 and CDR2: LNHNV and YYDKDF (reference sequence). With V trimmed by 1 base and J by 2 bases, 11 bases remained unmatched. The CDR3 runs 17 residues. The CDR3 loop is CATSRVTPIGRAYEQYF. CDR3 in DNA: TGTGCCACCAGCAGAGTTACCCCGATAGGGAGGGCCTACGAGCAGTACTTC.

The chain uses TRBV5-1 and TRBJ1-6; tentative D call: TRBD1 (6 bases). Germline V gene lookup returns CDR1 SGHRS and CDR2 YFSETQ. The CDR3 length is 20 residues. Trimming removed 1 base from V and 5 bases from J, with 25 bases in between. CDR3 loop: CASSLTPPMYRELNNSPLHF. The CDR3 nucleotides are TGCGCCAGCAGCTTGACCCCGCCGATGTACAGGGAACTGAATAATTCACCCCTCCACTTT.

The chain uses TRBV7-2 and TRBJ2-1; 11 bases align to TRBD2. The V gene's germline CDR1 is SGHTA and CDR2 FQGNSA. J gave up 4 bases and V 2 bases, and 4 bases lay outside the gene matches. This CDR3 is 16 amino acids long. DNA of the CDR3: TGTGCCAGCAGCTTACATCTAGCGGGGGGTTACAATGAGCAGTTCTTC. It encodes CASSLHLAGGYNEQFF.

The chain couples TRBV11-3 to TRBJ1-1; no reliable D call. This CDR3 region has 14 residues. The V gene's germline CDR1 is SGHNT and CDR2 YENEEA. V lost 0 bases to trimming and J lost 1 base, with 6 bases between them. The CDR3 region has the DNA TGTGCCAGCAGCTTAGACGCGGGGAACACTGAAGCTTTCTTT. Its translation is CASSLDAGNTEAFF.

V is TRBV28 and J is TRBJ1-6; D may be TRBD1 (5 bases). Trimming left V 5 bases short and J 6 bases short, with 20 bases between. The CDR3 covers 17 residues. Germline CDR1 is MDHEN and CDR2 is SYDVKM. CDR3 in DNA: TGTGCCAGCAGTCCGGGGGTATCCAGCGTGACTAATTCACCCCTCCACTTT. It specifies CASSPGVSSVTNSPLHF. The full variable domain, rest sourced from reference TRBV28 and TRBJ1-6, is DVKVTQSSRYLVKRTGEKVFLECVQDMDHENMFWYRQDPGLGLRLIYFSYDVKMKEKGDIPEGYSVSREKKERFSLILESASTNQTSMYLCASSPGVSSVTNSPLHFGNGTRLTVT.

The V gene is TRBV18, the J gene TRBJ2-1; 7 bases align to TRBD2. The CDR3 is 15 amino acids. Germline loops: CDR1 KGHSH, CDR2 LQKENI. V was pared by 4 bases and J by 2 bases, with 5 bases of the junction left unmatched. CDR3 sequence reads: CASSLGGSAYNEQFF. The DNA for the CDR3 is TGTGCCAGCTCACTAGGCGGGAGCGCCTACAATGAGCAGTTCTTC.

The rearrangement uses TRBV28 and TRBJ2-6; no firm D call. V was clipped by 6 bases and J by 4 bases, with 13 bases between them. Germline V gene lookup returns CDR1 MDHEN and CDR2 SYDVKM. The CDR3 covers 15 residues. CDR3 amino acids: CASRLDNFGANVLTF. The CDR3 region has the DNA TGTGCCAGCAGACTCGACAATTTCGGGGCCAACGTCCTGACTTTC.